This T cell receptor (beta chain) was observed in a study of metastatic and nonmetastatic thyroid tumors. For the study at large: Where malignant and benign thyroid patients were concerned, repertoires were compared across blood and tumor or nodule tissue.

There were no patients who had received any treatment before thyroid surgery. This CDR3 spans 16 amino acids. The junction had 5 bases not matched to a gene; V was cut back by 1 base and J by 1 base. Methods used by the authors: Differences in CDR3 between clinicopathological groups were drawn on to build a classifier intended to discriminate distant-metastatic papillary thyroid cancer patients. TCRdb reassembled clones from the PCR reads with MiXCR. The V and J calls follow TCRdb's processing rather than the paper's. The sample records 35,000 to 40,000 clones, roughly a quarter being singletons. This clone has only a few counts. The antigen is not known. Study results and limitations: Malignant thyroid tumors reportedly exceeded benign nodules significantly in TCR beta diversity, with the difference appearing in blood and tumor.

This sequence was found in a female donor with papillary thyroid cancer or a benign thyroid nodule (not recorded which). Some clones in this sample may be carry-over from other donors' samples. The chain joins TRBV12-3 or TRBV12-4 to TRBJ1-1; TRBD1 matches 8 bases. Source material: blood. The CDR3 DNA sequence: TGTGCCAGCAGTTTAGGGACAGGGACCGGGAACACTGAAGCTTTCTTT. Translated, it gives CASSLGTGTGNTEAFF.